This TCR beta chain derives from a study of control samples from healthy donors and cancer patients. TCRdb's table, derived via immunoSEQ multiplex PCR, lists solely in-frame clones and lacks some. The table has roughly 88,000 clones, approximately 91% seen once. This clone has only one observation. V was shortened by 2 bases and J by 9 bases, with 18 bases between the two germline ends. Germline loops: CDR1 SGHRS, CDR2 YFSETQ. CDR3 length equals 15 residues. Sequenced sample: blood. The sequence derives from a woman in her thirties in good health. The J gene is TRBJ2-1, the V gene TRBV5-1; possibly TRBD1 or TRBD2 for D (5 bases each). The CDR3 DNA is TGCGCCAGCAGCTTCGGGGCGAATAGCCGGGGTGAGCAGTTCTTC. Translated, it gives CASSFGANSRGEQFF.